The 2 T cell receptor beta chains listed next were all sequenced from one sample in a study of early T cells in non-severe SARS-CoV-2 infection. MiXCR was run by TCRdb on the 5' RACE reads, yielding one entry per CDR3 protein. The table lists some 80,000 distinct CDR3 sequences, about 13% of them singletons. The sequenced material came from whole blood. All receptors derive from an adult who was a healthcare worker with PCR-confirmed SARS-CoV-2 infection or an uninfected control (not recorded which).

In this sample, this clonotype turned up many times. The CDR3 loop is CASSTTDRGRPEAFF. The CDR3 coding sequence is TGTGCCAGCAGCACCACGGACAGGGGGCGCCCTGAAGCTTTCTTT. The rearrangement links TRBV5-8 to TRBJ1-1; 11 bases align to TRBD1. Germline V gives CDR1 SGHTS, CDR2 YDEGEE. Trimming took 4 bases from V and 6 from J; bases not matched to a gene: 8. The CDR3 totals 15 residues.

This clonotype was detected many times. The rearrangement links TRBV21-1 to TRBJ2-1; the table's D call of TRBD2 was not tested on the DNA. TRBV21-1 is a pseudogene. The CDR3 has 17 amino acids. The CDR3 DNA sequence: TGTGCCAGCAGCCCACCTAAAGGGACTAGCGGGGCCAATGAGCAGTTCTTC. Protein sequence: CASSPPKGTSGANEQFF.